These 26 T cell receptor beta chains came from one sample sequenced in a study of T-cell reconstitution after alpha-beta-depleted transplantation in children. Unique molecular identifiers were used to barcode this TCRbeta library. MiXCR, run by TCRdb on the PCR reads, gives a single entry per CDR3 protein. The table shows fewer than 1 million distinct CDR3 sequences, with roughly 15% occurring only once. This sample comprised PBMCs, mostly from graft donor cells, obtained 360 days after TCRalphabeta/CD19-depleted stem cell transplant. The receptor source for this set is a male patient between 5 and 17 years old who had a stem cell transplant for acute lymphoblastic leukemia, so the T cells may come from the graft donor.

The V and J genes are TRBV7-9 and TRBJ1-4; a possible D gene is TRBD1 (6 bases). This CDR3 is built from 15 residues. The V gene's germline CDR1 is SEHNR and CDR2 FQNEAQ (reference sequence). V lost 3 bases, J lost 6 bases, and 14 bases lay in between. CDR3 protein: CASSFWGRKDEKLFF. CDR3 nucleotide sequence: TGTGCCAGCAGCTTTTGGGGGCGGAAAGATGAAAAACTGTTTTTT.

The chain couples TRBV6-5 to TRBJ2-3, with 7 bases aligning to TRBD1. Germline trimming cut 0 bases from V and 7 bases from J; bases unmatched to any gene: 7. Germline V gene data show CDR1 as MNHEY and CDR2 as SVGAGI. This CDR3 region has 15 residues. The CDR3 sequence is CASSYSTGSRNTQYF. CDR3 in DNA: TGTGCCAGCAGTTACTCGACAGGGTCTCGGAATACGCAGTATTTT.

This rearrangement joins TRBV18 to TRBJ2-7; 11 bases map to TRBD2. J was trimmed by 2 bases and V by 3 bases; bases with no gene match: 6. The CDR3 runs 16 residues. Germline CDR1 and CDR2: KGHSH and LQKENI. For the CDR3, the DNA is TGTGCCAGCTCACCGGCGGGGACTAGCGGAACCTACGAGCAGTACTTC. Its translation: CASSPAGTSGTYEQYF.

This clonotype has at least ten counts. The gene calls are TRBV11-1 and TRBJ2-3; 14 bases map to TRBD2. This CDR3 has 20 residues. The germline CDR1 and CDR2 sequences are SGHAT and FQDESV (reference sequence). After removal of 2 bases from V and 1 base from J, the junction contained 11 bases not matched to a gene. CDR3 sequence (DNA): TGTGCCAGCAGCTTAACGCCGGGACTAGCGGGAGTGCTCGGCACAGATACGCAGTATTTT. It is translated as CASSLTPGLAGVLGTDTQYF.

This clonotype was counted between two and nine times. The CDR3 is CASSTGLAGPDTGELFF. CDR3 DNA: TGCGCCAGCAGCACTGGACTAGCGGGACCTGACACCGGGGAGCTGTTTTTT. This chain links TRBV5-1 with TRBJ2-2, with TRBD2 matching 12 bases. The trim removed 4 bases at V and 3 bases at J, leaving 7 bases unmatched. The CDR3 is 17 residues long. Germline V gene sequence: CDR1 SGHRS, CDR2 YFSETQ.

There are a few counts of this clonotype. The chain carries TRBV12-3 or TRBV12-4 and TRBJ2-2, with unresolved D. V was clipped by 3 bases and J by 4 bases, with 9 bases between them. This CDR3 spans 14 amino acids. The CDR3 DNA follows: TGTGCCAGCAGTTTTGCGGAACTCACCGGGGAGCTGTTTTTT. Encoded protein: CASSFAELTGELFF.

In this sample, this clonotype turned up many times. The chain combines TRBV5-1 with TRBJ2-1; either TRBD1 or TRBD2 may fit D (5 bases each). This CDR3 spans 11 amino acids. The V gene's germline CDR1 is SGHRS and CDR2 YFSETQ. The V and J ends lost 5 bases and 8 bases respectively, with 8 bases between them. CDR3 bases: TGCGCCAGCAGGGGGACGGATGAGCAGTTCTTC. It codes for CASRGTDEQFF. The complete variable domain, with remaining parts taken from reference TRBV5-1 and TRBJ2-1, reads KAGVTQTPRYLIKTRGQQVTLSCSPISGHRSVSWYQQTPGQGLQFLFEYFSETQRNKGNFPGRFSGRQFSNSRSEMNVSTLELGDSALYLCASRGTDEQFFGPGTRLTVL.

This chain connects TRBV12-3 or TRBV12-4 to TRBJ2-2, with 7 bases lining up with TRBD2. V was clipped by 5 bases and J by 0 bases; unmatched bases: 9. This CDR3 comprises 17 residues. CDR3 residues: CASSPHLTSTNTGELFF. CDR3 nucleotide sequence: TGTGCCAGCAGTCCCCATCTGACTAGCACGAACACCGGGGAGCTGTTTTTT.

This clonotype appeared a few times. The chain recombines TRBV10-3 with TRBJ2-1; 10 bases match TRBD2. Per germline, CDR1 ENHRY and CDR2 SYGVKD. The CDR3 has 17 amino acids. Trimming at V came to 4 bases and at J to 5 bases, leaving 11 bases not matched to a gene. The CDR3 is CAISGIWASGSHNEQFF. DNA of the CDR3: TGTGCCATCAGTGGGATTTGGGCTAGCGGGAGTCACAATGAGCAGTTCTTC.

There are a few counts of this clonotype. This chain uses TRBV5-6 with TRBJ2-7; 9 positions agree with TRBD2. The ends lost 3 bases at V and 7 bases at J; junction bases unmatched: 17. The CDR3 has 17 amino acids. CDR1 SGHDT and CDR2 YYEEEE come from the germline V gene. CDR3 DNA sequence: TGTGCCAGCAGCTATAGTACTGGGCCTAGCGGGACGGGGGAGCAGTACTTC. Encoded protein: CASSYSTGPSGTGEQYF.

This clonotype showed up just a few times. The chain combines TRBV20-1 with TRBJ2-7, with a weak D call TRBD2 (5 bases). V was shortened by 2 bases and J by 4 bases, with 18 bases between the two germline ends. The CDR3 is 15 amino acids. Germline CDR1 DFQATT, CDR2 SNEGSKA (reference sequence). The CDR3 nucleotides read TGCAGTGCTAGACAACCAAAGCTCGGGAATTACGAGCAGTACTTC. It encodes CSARQPKLGNYEQYF.

This chain joins TRBV5-1 and TRBJ1-5; 7 bases are a match to TRBD1. Germline V gene lookup returns CDR1 SGHRS and CDR2 YFSETQ. The CDR3 has 15 amino acids. V shed 6 bases and J 7 bases; nucleotides not matched to a gene: 13. CDR3 nucleotide sequence: TGCGCCAGCAAAAACAAAACAGGGGTGAGGCAGCCCCAGCATTTT. It translates to CASKNKTGVRQPQHF.

This chain links TRBV11-2 with TRBJ2-2; 11 bases are a match to TRBD2. The junction had 7 bases not matched to a gene; V was cut back by 5 bases and J by 2 bases. The CDR3 extends over 17 amino acids. Germline CDR1 reads SGHAT; CDR2 reads FQNNGV. Here the CDR3 DNA reads TGTGCCAGCAGCCTCAGACTAGCGGGGCTAAACACCGGGGAGCTGTTTTTT. Amino acid sequence: CASSLRLAGLNTGELFF.

This clonotype was counted ten times or more. V and J are TRBV15 and TRBJ2-1; 8 positions agree with TRBD1. Trimming at V came to 5 bases and at J to 4 bases, leaving 7 bases not matched to a gene. There are 15 residues in the CDR3. Germline CDR1 LNHNV, CDR2 YYDKDF (reference sequence). The DNA for the CDR3 is TGTGCCACCAGCGATTTCCGGGACAGGTACAATGAGCAGTTCTTC. Amino acid sequence: CATSDFRDRYNEQFF. Together with reference TRBV15 and TRBJ2-1, the CDR3 gives the full variable domain: DAMVIQNPRYQVTQFGKPVTLSCSQTLNHNVMYWYQQKSSQAPKLLFHYYDKDFNNEADTPDNFQSRRPNTSFCFLDIRSPGLGDTAMYLCATSDFRDRYNEQFFGPGTRLTVL.

The chain couples TRBV12-3 or TRBV12-4 to TRBJ2-3; D might be TRBD2 (5 bases). Trimming pared 8 bases from V and 2 bases from J, leaving 14 bases between. The CDR3 covers 14 residues. The CDR3, as DNA: TGTGCCAGCTCTAGAGCGGCTTCCACAGATACGCAGTATTTT. This encodes CASSRAASTDTQYF.

The V and J genes are TRBV12-3 or TRBV12-4 and TRBJ2-6; 7 nucleotides align to TRBD2. The V and J ends lost 1 base and 4 bases, in that order; junction bases with no gene match: 1. The CDR3 is 15 amino acids. The CDR3 spells CASSLVLAGANVLTF. The CDR3 coding sequence is TGTGCCAGCAGTTTAGTACTAGCGGGGGCCAACGTCCTGACTTTC.

In its sample, this clonotype was seen a few times. The V call is TRBV28, the J call TRBJ2-3; TRBD2 aligns across 7 bases. Germline lookup yields CDR1 MDHEN and CDR2 SYDVKM. V gave up 2 bases and J gave up 3 bases; unmatched junction bases: 5. The CDR3 length is 15 residues. In DNA, the CDR3 is TGTGCCAGCAGTTTACTTGGCGGGAGAACAGATACGCAGTATTTT. Amino acids: CASSLLGGRTDTQYF.

This clonotype was counted a few times. The chain uses TRBV3-1 and TRBJ2-1; D may be TRBD2 (5 bases). CDR1 LGHDT and CDR2 YNNKEL come from the germline V gene (reference sequence). The ends were cut back, 2 bases at V and 7 bases at J, with 15 bases in the middle. The CDR3 spans 15 residues. CDR3 bases: TGTGCCAGCAGCCAACCCCCACGGGGTAAGAATGAGCAGTTCTTC. It specifies CASSQPPRGKNEQFF.

This rearrangement joins TRBV29-1 to TRBJ2-7, with TRBD1 matching 7 bases. The germline gives CDR1 SQVTM, CDR2 ANQGSEA. Trimming cost V 7 bases and J 5 bases; bases outside gene matches: 8. This CDR3 has 12 residues. The CDR3 region is CSGMTGPNEQYF. CDR3 bases: TGCAGCGGAATGACAGGGCCTAACGAGCAGTACTTC.

This clonotype turned up a few times. The chain links TRBV20-1 to TRBJ2-5; possibly TRBD1 for D (5 bases). Germline V gene data show CDR1 as DFQATT and CDR2 as SNEGSKA (reference sequence). This CDR3 region has 15 residues. Trimming took 2 bases from V and 0 from J, leaving 13 bases between them. The CDR3 region is CSARTPTGDQETQYF. The CDR3 nucleotides are TGCAGTGCTAGAACTCCCACAGGCGACCAAGAGACCCAGTACTTC.

Only a few counts were recorded for this clonotype. The chain is built from TRBV20-1 and TRBJ2-3; 8 nucleotides align to TRBD2. This CDR3 has 13 residues. Per germline, CDR1 DFQATT and CDR2 SNEGSKA (reference sequence). V gave up 5 bases and J gave up 3 bases; unmatched junction bases: 4. The CDR3 loop is CSASGTRTDTQYF. CDR3 DNA: TGCAGTGCTTCCGGGACTAGGACAGATACGCAGTATTTT.

This chain uses TRBV4-2 with TRBJ2-1, with D possibly TRBD2 on 6 matching bases. The CDR3 length is 16 residues. Germline V gives CDR1 LGHNA, CDR2 YNFKEQ. Trimming shortened V by 0 bases and J by 2 bases, and 11 bases separated the two germline ends. CDR3: CASSQDGGRTYNEQFF. The DNA for the CDR3 is TGTGCCAGCAGCCAAGATGGAGGGAGGACCTACAATGAGCAGTTCTTC.

The rearrangement uses TRBV29-1 and TRBJ1-4; D not certain. The CDR3 runs 14 residues. V was pared by 7 bases and J by 5 bases, with 17 bases between. Per the germline V gene, CDR1 is SQVTM and CDR2 is ANQGSEA. CDR3 protein: CSASSVEPNEKLFF. CDR3 in DNA: TGCAGCGCCTCCTCGGTCGAACCAAATGAAAAACTGTTTTTT.

The chain recombines TRBV12-3 or TRBV12-4 with TRBJ2-3; D is undetermined. V was clipped by 2 bases and J by 0 bases, with 9 bases between them. The CDR3 runs 15 residues. CDR3 in amino acids: CASSLLGDSTDTQYF. The CDR3 DNA reads TGTGCCAGCAGTTTACTTGGAGACAGCACAGATACGCAGTATTTT.

This clonotype showed up just a few times. The CDR3 loop is CASSDHAGLQETQYF. CDR3 coding DNA: TGTGCCAGCAGTGACCACGCGGGGTTACAAGAGACCCAGTACTTC. The chain recombines TRBV12-3 or TRBV12-4 with TRBJ2-5; D may be TRBD2 (6 bases). There are 15 residues in the CDR3. V was trimmed by 5 bases and J by 2 bases, leaving 15 bases between them.

The CDR3 loop is CASSPRTGEYQPQHF. CDR3 sequence (DNA): TGCGCCAGCAGCCCCCGGACAGGGGAGTATCAGCCCCAGCATTTT. This chain connects TRBV5-1 to TRBJ1-5; 9 positions agree with TRBD1. This CDR3 region has 15 residues. Germline values: CDR1 SGHRS, CDR2 YFSETQ. V shed 4 bases and J 5 bases; nucleotides not matched to a gene: 7.